The 20 T cell receptor beta chains given below trace back to one sample, sequenced in a study of shared clonotypes between healthy human individuals. Naive CD8 cells lacked CD45RO, underwent positive selection for CCR7 and left out terminally differentiated effector memory CD45RA+ cells. Measured with immunoSEQ multiplex PCR; TCRdb has only the in-frame clones, and not every one. Of 560,000 or so clones in the sample, approximately 96% were seen once. The sample comprised naive CD8+ T cells sorted from blood. These receptors were taken from a woman aged 30 to 39 in good health.

The chain uses TRBV7-9 and TRBJ1-2, with 9 positions matching TRBD1. The CDR3 loop spans 15 amino acids. The V segment lost 4 bases and the J segment 8 bases; nucleotides outside the gene matches: 11. CDR1 is SEHNR and CDR2 is FQNEAQ in the germline V gene (reference sequence). The CDR3 is CASSSGTGPQGGYTF. The CDR3, as DNA: TGTGCCAGCAGCTCCGGGACAGGGCCTCAGGGCGGCTACACCTTC. Filled out from reference TRBV7-9 and TRBJ1-2, the complete variable domain reads DTGVSQNPRHKITKRGQNVTFRCDPISEHNRLYWYRQTLGQGPEFLTYFQNEAQLEKSRLLSDRFSAERPKGSFSTLEIQRTEQGDSAMYLCASSSGTGPQGGYTFGSGTRLTVV.

The chain employs TRBV13 and TRBJ2-5; TRBD2 is a possible D gene (6 bases). The better agreement between TRBJ2-7 and the DNA end casts doubt on the J call. Germline V gene lookup returns CDR1 PRHDT and CDR2 FYEKMQ (reference sequence). The CDR3 spans 13 residues. Here the CDR3 reads CASSLGTGDEQYF. CDR3 nucleotides: TGTGCCAGCAGCTTGGGGACGGGGGACGAGCAGTACTTC.

The chain recombines TRBV5-6 with TRBJ1-2; D gene uncertain. CDR1 is SGHDT, CDR2 YYEEEE, per germline. The CDR3 has 19 residues. Between the trimmed V and J ends, which lost 6 bases and 4 bases, there was a span of 31 bases. As DNA, the CDR3 is TGTGCCAGCAACATTTTGATTGCGCTCTCGCGAACACGATCCTATGGCTACACCTTC. This translates into CASNILIALSRTRSYGYTF.

This chain links TRBV28 with TRBJ1-3; 7 bases are shared with TRBD1. The J segment lost 4 bases and the V segment lost 5 bases, leaving 5 bases of the junction unmatched. Germline assignment: CDR1 MDHEN and CDR2 SYDVKM. CDR3 length: 14 amino acids. The CDR3: CASSIQGTGNTIYF. DNA of the CDR3: TGTGCCAGCAGTATACAGGGGACCGGAAACACCATATATTTT.

The rearrangement links TRBV27 to TRBJ2-3; a weak D match, TRBD2 (6 bases). This CDR3 comprises 14 residues. The germline gives CDR1 MNHEY, CDR2 SMNVEV (reference sequence). V lost 9 bases and J lost 2, with 15 bases in between. DNA of the CDR3: TGTGCCAGACCGGGACTGCCGCACACAGATACGCAGTATTTT. This encodes CARPGLPHTDTQYF.

This sequence joins TRBV30 and TRBJ2-3; TRBD2 might be the D (5 bases). Germline V CDR1 and CDR2: GTSNPN, SVGIG (reference sequence). The CDR3 extends over 12 amino acids. V was trimmed by 3 bases and J by 6 bases, leaving 10 bases between them. The CDR3 DNA follows: TGTGCCTGGAGGGTAGCGTCGGATACGCAGTATTTT. Protein: CAWRVASDTQYF.

V and J are TRBV10-2 and TRBJ2-3; possibly TRBD2 for D (5 bases). The ends were cut back, 3 bases at V and 2 bases at J, with 9 bases in the middle. Germline lookup yields CDR1 WSHSY and CDR2 SAAADI. This CDR3 region has 14 residues. CDR3 in DNA: TGCGCCAGCAGTGAACCCCGGGACACAGATACGCAGTATTTT. Amino acid sequence: CASSEPRDTDTQYF.

The genes are TRBV28 and TRBJ1-2, with 7 bases matching TRBD1. Per germline, CDR1 MDHEN and CDR2 SYDVKM. The CDR3 runs to 14 residues. V was pared by 6 bases and J by 5 bases, with 9 bases of the junction left unmatched. The CDR3 DNA reads as TGTGCCAGCAGCCCCCCCTTGACAGGGTATGGCTACACCTTC. This gives the protein CASSPPLTGYGYTF.

The V and J genes are TRBV15 and TRBJ2-7, with D possibly being TRBD1 or TRBD2 (6 bases each). The V gene lost 0 bases and the J gene lost 2 bases, with 11 bases spanning the gap. Germline CDR1 and CDR2: LNHNV and YYDKDF (reference sequence). The CDR3 has 15 residues. The CDR3 is CATSRDRGGTYEQYF. The CDR3 DNA sequence: TGTGCCACCAGCAGAGATCGAGGGGGGACCTACGAGCAGTACTTC.

V and J are TRBV28 and TRBJ2-7; no definite D call. Germline CDR1 reads MDHEN; CDR2 reads SYDVKM. The length of the CDR3 is 12 residues. Trimming took 1 base from V and 6 from J, leaving 7 bases between them. In nucleotides, the CDR3 is TGTGCCAGCAGTTTATACACCCCCGAGCAGTACTTC. It is translated as CASSLYTPEQYF.

A word on this clone: Other DNA sequences in the sample encode the same CDR3. This chain joins TRBV5-1 and TRBJ2-7, with D possibly matching TRBD1 (5 bases). Trimming removed 0 bases at V and 1 base at J, with 5 bases between. The V gene's germline CDR1 is SGHRS and CDR2 YFSETQ. CDR3 length: 13 residues. The CDR3: CASSLDRSYEQYF. Written as DNA, the CDR3 is TGCGCCAGCAGCTTGGACAGGTCCTACGAGCAGTACTTC.

This chain uses TRBV2 with TRBJ2-2; perhaps D is TRBD1 or TRBD2 (5 bases each). This CDR3 is 13 amino acids long. V was cut by 10 bases and J by 5 bases, with 14 bases left in between. Germline V gene sequence: CDR1 SNHLY, CDR2 FYNNEI. The DNA for the CDR3 is TGTGCCACTAAGGACGGGGCGACCGGGGAGCTGTTTTTT. It specifies CATKDGATGELFF.

The chain is built from TRBV2 and TRBJ1-5, with 7 bases matching TRBD1. There are 16 residues in the CDR3. Germline lookup yields CDR1 SNHLY and CDR2 FYNNEI. J gave up 0 bases and V 6 bases, and 8 bases lay outside the gene matches. CDR3: CASSRNQGDSNQPQHF. The CDR3 DNA reads as TGTGCCAGCAGCCGAAACCAGGGGGATAGCAATCAGCCCCAGCATTTT.

The chain combines TRBV5-4 with TRBJ2-2; 8 bases are a match to TRBD2. Germline V lookup: CDR1 SGHNT, CDR2 YYREEE (reference sequence). The CDR3 is 15 amino acids. V lost 4 bases to trimming and J lost 1 base; unmatched junction nucleotides: 3. The CDR3 nucleotides read TGTGCCAGCAGCGCGGGACTAGTGAACACCGGGGAGCTGTTTTTT. Protein: CASSAGLVNTGELFF.

The chain couples TRBV6-5 to TRBJ2-1, with 8 bases fitting TRBD1. The CDR3 has 16 residues. V shed 0 bases, J shed 5 bases, and the junction held 6 bases outside the gene matches. CDR1 MNHEY and CDR2 SVGAGI come from the germline V gene. The CDR3 loop reads CASSYSTGEKNNEQFF. In DNA form, the CDR3 reads TGTGCCAGCAGTTACTCGACAGGGGAGAAGAACAATGAGCAGTTCTTC.

The rearrangement uses TRBV4-1 and TRBJ2-1; D call uncertain. V was shortened by 4 bases and J by 5 bases, with 12 bases between the two germline ends. CDR1 and CDR2 (germline): MGHRA, YSYEKL. This CDR3 region has 14 residues. The CDR3 nucleotides read TGCGCCAGCAGCCTACGGCCAGCCCACAATGAGCAGTTCTTC. This sequence encodes CASSLRPAHNEQFF.

The V gene is TRBV2, the J gene TRBJ2-1; TRBD2 aligns across 10 bases. CDR3 length: 17 amino acids. CDR1 is SNHLY and CDR2 is FYNNEI in the germline V gene. J was trimmed by 2 bases and V by 4 bases; bases with no gene match: 8. The CDR3 nucleotides are TGTGCCAGCAGTGCCGGCACTAGCGGGGATACCTACAATGAGCAGTTCTTC. This sequence encodes CASSAGTSGDTYNEQFF.

This clone occurred once. The chain joins TRBV6-5 to TRBJ2-5; a possible D gene is TRBD2 (5 bases). Deletions cut 4 bases from V and 5 bases from J, with 14 bases between. CDR3 length: 14 amino acids. Germline V gene sequence: CDR1 MNHEY, CDR2 SVGAGI. This CDR3 is CASSSPEGEETQYF. The CDR3 DNA is TGTGCCAGCAGTTCCCCCGAGGGCGAGGAGACCCAGTACTTC.

This chain joins TRBV19 and TRBJ2-7; 9 nucleotides match TRBD1. Losses at the gene ends were 4 bases for V and 5 bases for J; bases not matched to a gene: 15. Looked up from germline, CDR1 is LNHDA and CDR2 is SQIVND (reference sequence). The CDR3 is 17 amino acids. The CDR3 loop reads CASSSAPPGQGAHEQYF. In nucleotides, the CDR3 is TGTGCCAGTAGTAGCGCTCCGCCGGGACAGGGAGCACACGAGCAGTACTTC.

This chain joins TRBV11-2 and TRBJ2-7; 7 positions agree with TRBD2. This CDR3 region has 15 residues. The germline gives CDR1 SGHAT, CDR2 FQNNGV. The J segment lost 7 bases and the V segment lost 5 bases, leaving 14 bases of the junction unmatched. CDR3 amino acids: CASSPDLAAHDEQYF. CDR3 bases: TGTGCCAGCAGCCCAGATCTAGCGGCCCACGATGAGCAGTACTTC. Together with reference TRBV11-2 and TRBJ2-7, the CDR3 gives the full variable domain: EAGVAQSPRYKIIEKRQSVAFWCNPISGHATLYWYQQILGQGPKLLIQFQNNGVVDDSQLPKDRFSAERLKGVDSTLKIQPAKLEDSAVYLCASSPDLAAHDEQYFGPGTRLTVT.